The 32 T cell receptor beta chains listed next were all sequenced from one sample in a study of T-cell memory formation after mild COVID-19. TCRdb re-derived calls from the 5' RACE reads in MiXCR, one entry per CDR3 protein. The data hold 150,000 or so distinct CDR3 sequences, with more than 14% observed a single time. The sequencing input was PBMCs or a T cell subset sorted from them (not recorded which). These receptors all stem from an adult woman who had mild COVID-19 (a few samples of this study predate the infection). Cell type and time point are not known.

V and J are TRBV29-1 and TRBJ2-3; a weak D match, TRBD2 (6 bases). Germline values: CDR1 SQVTM, CDR2 ANQGSEA. Deletions cut 7 bases from V and 4 bases from J, with 15 bases between. CDR3 length: 13 amino acids. The DNA for the CDR3 is TGCAGCGCCGGGACTCTGACCGCAGATACGCAGTATTTT. It translates to CSAGTLTADTQYF.

The chain couples TRBV28 to TRBJ1-1; no firm D call. V was trimmed by 6 bases and J by 4 bases, leaving 9 bases between them. Germline V gene data show CDR1 as MDHEN and CDR2 as SYDVKM. This CDR3 contains 12 residues. In nucleotides, the CDR3 is TGTGCCAGCAGCCTCACGCGCACTGAAGCTTTCTTT. Translated, it gives CASSLTRTEAFF. Drawing the rest from reference TRBV28 and TRBJ1-1, the complete variable domain is DVKVTQSSRYLVKRTGEKVFLECVQDMDHENMFWYRQDPGLGLRLIYFSYDVKMKEKGDIPEGYSVSREKKERFSLILESASTNQTSMYLCASSLTRTEAFFGQGTRLTVV.

This clonotype was detected a few times. The CDR3 region has the DNA TGCGCCAGCAGCTTGGCGGGGGTGGACACTGAAGCTTTCTTT. Protein product: CASSLAGVDTEAFF. The chain joins TRBV5-1 to TRBJ1-1; D perhaps matches TRBD1 (5 bases). V was cut by 0 bases and J by 3 bases, with 9 bases left in between. This CDR3 is built from 14 residues. CDR1 is SGHRS and CDR2 is YFSETQ in the germline V gene.

The chain has TRBV7-9 and TRBJ1-5; D might be TRBD1 (6 bases). CDR1 is SEHNR and CDR2 is FQNEAQ in the germline V gene (reference sequence). The CDR3 consists of 16 residues. V was pared by 3 bases and J by 0 bases, with 12 bases between. The CDR3 loop reads CASSLGGAPSNQPQHF. CDR3 DNA sequence: TGTGCCAGCAGCTTGGGGGGGGCTCCTAGCAATCAGCCCCAGCATTTT.

This clonotype occurred a few times. Mismatch with germline at one junction end may stem from a read error. This chain uses TRBV7-7 with TRBJ2-1; D might be TRBD1 or TRBD2, each matching 5 bases. Per germline, CDR1 SSHAT and CDR2 FNYEAQ (reference sequence). The CDR3 has 14 residues. In DNA, the CDR3 is TGTGCTAGCAGCTGGGGCGGCGCCGGGGATGAGCAGTTCTTC. Its protein product is CASSWGGAGDEQFF.

V usage is TRBV12-3 or TRBV12-4 and J usage is TRBJ2-3; 7 nucleotides line up with TRBD2. Losses at the gene ends were 3 bases for V and 7 bases for J; bases not matched to a gene: 4. This CDR3 has 13 residues. The DNA for the CDR3 is TGTGCCAGCAGTTTGGCGGGGGTGAATACGCAGTATTTT. Protein sequence: CASSLAGVNTQYF.

The chain uses TRBV10-3 and TRBJ2-3, with D maybe TRBD2 (6 bases). CDR3 length equals 15 residues. The germline V gene has CDR1 ENHRY and CDR2 SYGVKD. V was pared by 8 bases and J by 2 bases, with 17 bases between. As DNA, the CDR3 is TGTGCCATCGCCCTAACGGGGGAGTCCACAGATACGCAGTATTTT. This translates into CAIALTGESTDTQYF.

The sample holds a few counts of this clonotype. The chain links TRBV3-1 to TRBJ2-1; 9 nucleotides line up with TRBD2. V gave up 4 bases and J gave up 8 bases; unmatched junction bases: 12. Germline CDR1 and CDR2: LGHDT and YNNKEL (reference sequence). CDR3 length: 16 amino acids. In nucleotides, the CDR3 is TGTGCCAGCAGCCTCGGACTAGCGACGTTGTCGGATGAGCAGTTCTTC. Translating gives CASSLGLATLSDEQFF.

This sequence joins TRBV29-1 and TRBJ2-7; 8 positions agree with TRBD1. The CDR3 is 12 amino acids. J gave up 2 bases and V 3 bases, and 0 bases lay outside the gene matches. Germline CDR1 reads SQVTM; CDR2 reads ANQGSEA. CDR3 amino acids: CSVEDRAYEQYF. The CDR3 DNA reads as TGCAGCGTTGAGGACAGGGCCTACGAGCAGTACTTC.

This clonotype was counted between two and nine times. This chain joins TRBV12-3 or TRBV12-4 and TRBJ2-7, with TRBD2 matching 10 bases. J lost 6 bases, V lost 2 bases, and 7 bases had no gene match. This CDR3 is built from 15 residues. CDR3 coding DNA: TGTGCCAGCAGTTTATGGAGCGGGGGGGCCGGCGAGCAGTACTTC. It is translated as CASSLWSGGAGEQYF.

This clonotype was seen many times. The rearrangement joins TRBV5-4 to TRBJ2-5; D is undetermined. Per the germline V gene, CDR1 is SGHNT and CDR2 is YYREEE (reference sequence). The V end was cut by 0 bases, the J end by 3 bases, with 0 bases between. The CDR3 length is 11 residues. The CDR3 bases are TGTGCCAGCAGCTTGGAAGAGACCCAGTACTTC. It encodes CASSLEETQYF.

This clonotype appeared many times. The chain uses TRBV4-1 and TRBJ2-3; no firm D call. The CDR3 spans 17 residues. In germline, CDR1 is MGHRA, CDR2 YSYEKL. Trimming pared 3 bases from V and 4 bases from J, leaving 20 bases between. CDR3 bases: TGCGCCAGCAGCCATGACCGGGCCTCCCTTTTGGCAGATACGCAGTATTTT. Its protein product is CASSHDRASLLADTQYF.

This clonotype has a count of ten or more. Written as DNA, the CDR3 is TGTGCCAGCAGAGAGGGACTAGCCTTGAGAGATACGCAGTATTTT. Residues: CASREGLALRDTQYF. J is TRBJ2-3 and V is TRBV6-4, with TRBD2 matching 9 bases. The V gene's germline CDR1 is MRHNA and CDR2 SNTAGT. The J segment lost 5 bases and the V segment lost 6 bases, leaving 9 bases of the junction unmatched. CDR3 length equals 15 residues.

This clonotype was seen more than once but under ten times. The rearrangement links TRBV2 to TRBJ2-5; weak D call: TRBD1 (6 bases). Deletions cut 4 bases from V and 5 bases from J, with 11 bases between. The CDR3 extends over 13 amino acids. Looked up from germline, CDR1 is SNHLY and CDR2 is FYNNEI. CDR3 sequence (DNA): TGTGCCAGCAGTGTAGGGGGACGGGAGACCCAGTACTTC. Translated: CASSVGGRETQYF.

The sample holds a few counts of this clonotype. This chain links TRBV6-6 with TRBJ1-2; no reliable D call. Germline CDR1 MNHNY, CDR2 SVGAGI (reference sequence). The CDR3 runs 15 residues. V gave up 6 bases and J gave up 4 bases, with 18 bases separating them. In nucleotides, the CDR3 is TGTGCCAGCAGCCGTACGATGACACAGTCCTATGGCTACACCTTC. Residues: CASSRTMTQSYGYTF.

This clonotype was seen a handful of times. This chain links TRBV3-1 with TRBJ2-1, with 7 bases aligning to TRBD1. Losses at the gene ends were 0 bases for V and 3 bases for J; bases not matched to a gene: 8. The CDR3 length is 17 residues. CDR1 and CDR2 from the germline V gene are LGHDT and YNNKEL (reference sequence). CDR3 nucleotide sequence: TGTGCCAGCAGCCAAGATCTCACAGGGGCAGACTACAATGAGCAGTTCTTC. This gives the protein CASSQDLTGADYNEQFF.

This clonotype was seen a handful of times. The chain links TRBV2 to TRBJ1-2; D may be TRBD1 (5 bases). The CDR3 has 14 amino acids. Per germline, CDR1 SNHLY and CDR2 FYNNEI. The V end was cut by 6 bases, the J end by 4 bases, with 15 bases between. The CDR3 here is CASRNRDRFYGYTF. The CDR3 bases are TGTGCCAGCAGGAACCGGGACCGCTTCTATGGCTACACCTTC.

This clonotype was counted only a few times. The rearrangement uses TRBV12-3 or TRBV12-4 and TRBJ2-5, with D unresolved. The germline V and J ends were trimmed by 5 bases and 1 base, with 14 bases remaining between them. The CDR3 is made up of 15 amino acids. In DNA, the CDR3 is TGTGCCAGCAGTCTACTGAGAGTAAGCCAAGAGACCCAGTACTTC. This codes for CASSLLRVSQETQYF.

This clonotype was counted between two and nine times. V is TRBV15 and J is TRBJ2-7; 11 bases align to TRBD1. This CDR3 contains 16 residues. Germline V gene lookup returns CDR1 LNHNV and CDR2 YYDKDF (reference sequence). V was pared by 0 bases and J by 5 bases, with 6 bases of the junction left unmatched. The CDR3 is CATSREPGQGAHEQYF. The DNA of the CDR3 is TGTGCCACCAGCAGAGAACCCGGACAGGGGGCCCACGAGCAGTACTTC.

This sequence joins TRBV12-3 or TRBV12-4 and TRBJ2-4, with a weak D call TRBD2 (6 bases). V dropped 3 bases and J dropped 0 bases, with 15 bases sitting between them. The CDR3 has 17 residues. Written as DNA, the CDR3 is TGTGCCAGCAGTTTGCATCCGGGAGAGCTAGCCAAAAACATTCAGTACTTC. It translates to CASSLHPGELAKNIQYF.

The gene calls are TRBV10-3 and TRBJ1-5, with TRBD1 as a possible D gene (5 bases). V was clipped by 6 bases and J by 3 bases, with 9 bases between them. The CDR3 has 13 amino acids. The germline gives CDR1 ENHRY, CDR2 SYGVKD. As DNA, the CDR3 is TGTGCCATCAGGGGGGATACCAATCAGCCCCAGCATTTT. Translated: CAIRGDTNQPQHF.

This clonotype was counted only a few times. For the CDR3, the DNA is TGCGCCAGCACCGTTAATAGCGGGAGTAGATACGAGCAGTACTTC. Translated, it gives CASTVNSGSRYEQYF. The V gene is TRBV5-1, the J gene TRBJ2-7; 9 bases are shared with TRBD2. J lost 4 bases, V lost 6 bases, and 11 bases had no gene match. In germline, CDR1 is SGHRS, CDR2 YFSETQ. This CDR3 comprises 15 residues.

In this sample, this clonotype turned up a few times. The rearrangement uses TRBV24-1 and TRBJ2-5; 8 bases fit TRBD2. This CDR3 comprises 15 residues. With V trimmed by 3 bases and J by 7 bases, 9 bases remained unmatched. Germline assignment: CDR1 KGHDR and CDR2 SFDVKD. The chain's CDR3 is CATSDPGLALGTQYF. Written as DNA, the CDR3 is TGTGCCACCAGTGATCCCGGACTAGCTCTAGGGACCCAGTACTTC.

This clonotype came up a few times. The rearrangement uses TRBV20-1 and TRBJ2-1; D possibly uses TRBD1 or TRBD2 (5 bases each). The V end lost 0 bases, the J end lost 7 bases, and 16 bases lay between the germline ends. Germline V CDR1 and CDR2: DFQATT, SNEGSKA (reference sequence). This CDR3 region has 15 residues. In DNA, the CDR3 is TGCAGTGCTAGAGAGGGGGTCTCTGTGTTAAATGAGCAGTTCTTC. This gives the protein CSAREGVSVLNEQFF.

The V and J genes are TRBV6-2 or TRBV6-3 and TRBJ1-1; TRBD1 is a possible D gene (5 bases). The V end lost 6 bases, the J end lost 5 bases, and 13 bases lay between the germline ends. The CDR3 spans 13 residues. From germline, CDR1 is MNHEY and CDR2 SVGEGT. CDR3 in amino acids: CASRFWGWTEAFF. For the CDR3, the DNA is TGTGCCAGCAGGTTCTGGGGGTGGACTGAAGCTTTCTTT.

This clonotype was detected a few times. The CDR3 DNA is TGTGCCAGCAGCTTAGGTATTAGGGACCCATACAATGAGCAGTTCTTC. Translated, it gives CASSLGIRDPYNEQFF. The chain has TRBV7-2 and TRBJ2-1; tentatively, D is TRBD1 or TRBD2 (5 bases each). The CDR3 runs 16 residues. V lost 1 base to trimming and J lost 4 bases, with 14 bases between them. Germline V gene lookup returns CDR1 SGHTA and CDR2 FQGNSA.

V and J are TRBV24-1 and TRBJ2-1; TRBD1 agrees at 11 bases. Trimming cost V 4 bases and J 9 bases; bases outside gene matches: 10. The germline gives CDR1 KGHDR, CDR2 SFDVKD. This CDR3 spans 16 amino acids. In DNA, the CDR3 is TGTGCCACCAGTGAGGACAGGGGGCGAAGAAGATTTGAGCAGTTCTTC. Its protein product is CATSEDRGRRRFEQFF.

This clonotype was observed a few times. V usage is TRBV7-3 and J usage is TRBJ2-1; 10 positions match TRBD2. V was pared by 2 bases and J by 8 bases, with 6 bases of the junction left unmatched. Per the germline V gene, CDR1 is SGHTA and CDR2 is FQGTGA. The CDR3 extends over 15 amino acids. The DNA of the CDR3 is TGTGCCAGCAGCTTAGAAGCGGGGGGGCGGTATGAGCAGTTCTTC. Its protein is CASSLEAGGRYEQFF.

The rearrangement uses TRBV20-1 and TRBJ1-1, with 8 bases identical to TRBD1. V was pared by 5 bases and J by 6 bases, with 5 bases of the junction left unmatched. This CDR3 region has 12 residues. From germline, CDR1 is DFQATT and CDR2 SNEGSKA (reference sequence). As DNA, the CDR3 is TGCAGTGCTCTCCCAGGGGGCGCTGAAGCTTTCTTT. Translation gives CSALPGGAEAFF.

This chain links TRBV27 with TRBJ1-6; D perhaps matches TRBD1 (5 bases). Germline CDR1 is MNHEY and CDR2 is SMNVEV (reference sequence). CDR3 length: 13 residues. Trimming cost V 8 bases and J 5 bases, with 10 bases left between them. This CDR3 is CASFGGNNSPLHF. The CDR3 DNA sequence: TGTGCCAGCTTCGGGGGGAATAATTCACCCCTCCACTTT.

The chain is built from TRBV7-9 and TRBJ2-5; D might be TRBD1 (6 bases). CDR1 is SEHNR and CDR2 is FQNEAQ in the germline V gene (reference sequence). The V end lost 5 bases, the J end lost 1 base, and 11 bases lay between the germline ends. The CDR3 has 14 amino acids. The CDR3 spells CASSPSDSQETQYF. CDR3 DNA: TGTGCCAGCAGCCCATCGGACAGCCAAGAGACCCAGTACTTC.

This clonotype was detected a few times. The genes are TRBV19 and TRBJ2-7; 11 bases align to TRBD2. The germline gives CDR1 LNHDA, CDR2 SQIVND (reference sequence). The CDR3 is 14 residues long. The ends lost 5 bases at V and 3 bases at J; junction bases unmatched: 3. CDR3: CASSRLAGNYEQYF. The CDR3 nucleotides read TGTGCCAGTAGTCGACTAGCGGGGAACTACGAGCAGTACTTC.